Shown below are 9 T cell receptor beta chains from a single sample sequenced in a study of response to subunit inactivated influenza vaccine. One entry per CDR3 protein, called by TCRdb with MiXCR from the RT-PCR reads. Of about 480,000 distinct CDR3 sequences in the sample, over 10% were seen once. Sequencing was performed on PBMCs from blood, taken about 40 days after vaccination. These receptors came from a man in his fifties or sixties who received an inactivated influenza vaccine.

This rearrangement joins TRBV30 to TRBJ2-5; 9 bases line up with TRBD2. V lost 7 bases, J lost 4 bases, and 10 bases stayed unmatched. CDR3 length: 14 amino acids. Germline V gives CDR1 GTSNPN, CDR2 SVGIG (reference sequence). The CDR3 region is CAFRPAGGGETQYF. CDR3 coding DNA: TGTGCCTTTCGCCCAGCGGGAGGCGGAGAGACCCAGTACTTC.

This clonotype was found a few times. The genes are TRBV29-1 and TRBJ1-5; D ambiguous. Germline values: CDR1 SQVTM, CDR2 ANQGSEA. The germline V and J ends were trimmed by 1 base and 0 bases, with 4 bases remaining between them. The CDR3 has 13 residues. CDR3 coding DNA: TGCAGCGTTGAAGTTAATAGCAATCAGCCCCAGCATTTT. Protein product: CSVEVNSNQPQHF.

This chain connects TRBV5-5 to TRBJ1-4; D gene uncertain. V was cut by 0 bases and J by 7 bases, with 7 bases left in between. Germline lookup yields CDR1 SGHKS and CDR2 YYEKEE (reference sequence). This CDR3 is built from 13 residues. CDR3 in DNA: TGTGCCAGCAGCTTGGTACGGAGTGAAAAACTGTTTTTT. It encodes CASSLVRSEKLFF.

This clonotype was counted a few times. V is TRBV7-2 and J is TRBJ2-1; TRBD1 or TRBD2 may be the D gene (5 bases each). The CDR3 contains 14 residues. Germline V lookup: CDR1 SGHTA, CDR2 FQGNSA. Trimming took 5 bases from V and 10 from J, leaving 18 bases between them. The CDR3 DNA is TGTGCCAGCAGCCTTTCCGGGACCCTACCCGAGCAGTTCTTC. Its protein product is CASSLSGTLPEQFF.

This clonotype occurred many times. The J gene is TRBJ1-2, the V gene TRBV4-1; 12 bases match TRBD1. The CDR3 runs to 15 residues. Germline V gives CDR1 MGHRA, CDR2 YSYEKL. With V trimmed by 1 base and J by 8 bases, 5 bases remained unmatched. The CDR3 spells CASSQGGQGAIGYTF. CDR3 nucleotides: TGCGCCAGCAGCCAAGGGGGACAGGGGGCGATAGGCTACACCTTC.

The chain combines TRBV20-1 with TRBJ2-3, with 10 bases identical to TRBD2. V lost 2 bases to trimming and J lost 6 bases; unmatched junction nucleotides: 8. This CDR3 has 15 amino acids. CDR1 and CDR2 from the germline V gene are DFQATT and SNEGSKA (reference sequence). The CDR3 region has the DNA TGCAGTGCTAGACATTCTAGCGGGAGTCCGGATACGCAGTATTTT. Amino acids: CSARHSSGSPDTQYF.

This clonotype was counted a few times. The chain employs TRBV6-1 and TRBJ1-1, with 11 bases that match TRBD1. Germline V lookup: CDR1 MNHNS, CDR2 SASEGT. The CDR3 extends over 13 amino acids. Losses at the gene ends were 6 bases for V and 11 bases for J; bases not matched to a gene: 8. The CDR3: CASRRTGGWFAFF. CDR3 sequence (DNA): TGTGCCAGCAGACGGACAGGGGGCTGGTTTGCTTTCTTT.

This clonotype has only one observation. A much larger clone is a single base away; this may be a read error. The V call is TRBV30, the J call TRBJ1-1; perhaps TRBD1 as D (5 bases). The germline gives CDR1 GTSNPN, CDR2 SVGIG (reference sequence). The CDR3 contains 14 residues. CDR3 sequence: CAWTPGTANTEPFF. CDR3 coding DNA: TGTGCCTGGACCCCCGGGACGGCAAACACTGAACCTTTCTTT.

This clonotype was detected only a few times. The J gene is TRBJ2-7, the V gene TRBV18; 9 bases line up with TRBD1. Looked up from germline, CDR1 is KGHSH and CDR2 is LQKENI. The CDR3 consists of 16 residues. V shed 5 bases, J shed 2 bases, and the junction held 10 bases outside the gene matches. CDR3 DNA: TGTGCCAGCTCAAGCCGGGACAGGGCAAAGGCCTACGAGCAGTACTTC. This encodes CASSSRDRAKAYEQYF. Together with reference TRBV18 and TRBJ2-7, the CDR3 gives the full variable domain: NAGVMQNPRHLVRRRGQEARLRCSPMKGHSHVYWYRQLPEEGLKFMVYLQKENIIDESGMPKERFSAEFPKEGPSILRIQQVVRGDSAAYFCASSSRDRAKAYEQYFGPGTRLTVT.